This entry lists 2 T cell receptor beta chains sequenced from one sample in a study of CD4 T cells in relation to SARS-CoV-2 and coronaviruses. Sequencing was performed with immunoSEQ multiplex PCR; in TCRdb, only in-frame clones are kept and a portion is missing. The profile shows about 11,000 clones, over 80% of them singletons. The specimen was naive CD4+ T cells from PBMCs. Subset here: naive CD4+ T cells isolated by negative enrichment. Receptor source: an adult with COVID-19.

The sample holds one count of this clone. This rearrangement joins TRBV6-5 to TRBJ1-5; the D gene is possibly TRBD1 (5 bases). Trimming cost V 6 bases and J 7 bases, with 19 bases left between them. The length of the CDR3 is 15 residues. Germline loops: CDR1 MNHEY, CDR2 SVGAGI. Here the CDR3 DNA reads TGTGCCAGCAGCCCGGGGACCCCGGATGGCCAGCCCCAGCATTTT. Protein: CASSPGTPDGQPQHF.

The chain recombines TRBV7-9 with TRBJ2-5; D possibly corresponds to TRBD2 (5 bases). V lost 3 bases and J 5 bases, leaving 19 bases between the germline ends. From germline, CDR1 is SEHNR and CDR2 FQNEAQ (reference sequence). The CDR3 totals 16 residues. As DNA, the CDR3 is TGTGCCAGCAGCTTGGCCCGGGGTACATCGTGGGAGACCCAGTACTTC. Translation gives CASSLARGTSWETQYF. The complete variable domain, with remaining parts taken from reference TRBV7-9 and TRBJ2-5, reads DTGVSQNPRHKITKRGQNVTFRCDPISEHNRLYWYRQTLGQGPEFLTYFQNEAQLEKSRLLSDRFSAERPKGSFSTLEIQRTEQGDSAMYLCASSLARGTSWETQYFGPGTRLLVL.